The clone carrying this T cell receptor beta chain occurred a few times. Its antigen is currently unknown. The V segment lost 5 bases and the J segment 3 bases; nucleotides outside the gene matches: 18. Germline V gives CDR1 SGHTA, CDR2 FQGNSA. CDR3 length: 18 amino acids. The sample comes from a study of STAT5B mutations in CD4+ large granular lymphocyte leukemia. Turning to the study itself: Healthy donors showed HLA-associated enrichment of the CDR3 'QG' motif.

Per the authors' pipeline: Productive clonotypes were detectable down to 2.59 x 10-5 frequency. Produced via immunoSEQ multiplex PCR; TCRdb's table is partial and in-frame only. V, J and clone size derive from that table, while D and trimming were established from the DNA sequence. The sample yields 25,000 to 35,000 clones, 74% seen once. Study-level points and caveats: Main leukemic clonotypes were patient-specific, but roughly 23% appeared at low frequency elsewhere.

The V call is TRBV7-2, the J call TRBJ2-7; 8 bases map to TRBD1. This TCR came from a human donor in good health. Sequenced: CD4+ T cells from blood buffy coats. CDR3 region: CASSPRTGRFVNLYEQYF. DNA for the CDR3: TGTGCCAGCAGCCCGAGGACAGGGCGCTTCGTTAACCTCTACGAGCAGTACTTC.